Following are 9 T cell receptor beta chains from one sample sequenced in a study of T-cell reconstitution after alpha-beta-depleted transplantation in children. Construction of the TCRbeta library involved unique molecular identifiers. Via MiXCR, TCRdb re-called the PCR reads, giving one row per CDR3 protein. The profile covers roughly 400,000 distinct CDR3 sequences, with about 40% appearing a single time and under 35% taken by the ten largest. This sample comprised PBMCs, obtained before TCRalphabeta/CD19-depleted stem cell transplant. The receptor set was obtained from a girl aged 2-10 years with aplastic anemia, due to receive a stem cell transplant.

The V gene is TRBV12-3 or TRBV12-4, the J gene TRBJ2-5; 8 bases agree with TRBD1. V was clipped by 6 bases and J by 5 bases; unmatched bases: 17. The CDR3 is 17 residues long. This CDR3 is CASSPGTGTIQGETQYF. The CDR3 DNA reads TGTGCCAGCAGCCCCGGGACAGGTACCATCCAAGGGGAGACCCAGTACTTC.

The V gene is TRBV20-1, the J gene TRBJ1-2, with TRBD1 matching over 7 bases. This CDR3 has 13 residues. Losses at the gene ends were 5 bases for V and 6 bases for J; bases not matched to a gene: 9. Germline V lookup: CDR1 DFQATT, CDR2 SNEGSKA (reference sequence). This CDR3 is CSADATGFNGYTF. DNA of the CDR3: TGCAGTGCTGACGCGACAGGGTTCAATGGCTACACCTTC.

This clonotype was seen only a few times. V gene TRBV20-1 combines with J gene TRBJ2-7, with TRBD1 matching over 8 bases. V shed 5 bases and J 3 bases; nucleotides not matched to a gene: 9. This CDR3 region has 14 residues. Germline V gene data show CDR1 as DFQATT and CDR2 as SNEGSKA (reference sequence). The CDR3 loop reads CSAHGQGSFYEQYF. The CDR3 nucleotides read TGCAGTGCTCACGGACAGGGTAGCTTCTACGAGCAGTACTTC.

This clonotype was seen a handful of times. The J gene is TRBJ2-1, the V gene TRBV6-1, with 16 bases identical to TRBD2. From germline, CDR1 is MNHNS and CDR2 SASEGT. V lost 4 bases to trimming and J lost 9 bases; unmatched junction nucleotides: 9. CDR3 length equals 17 residues. CDR3 amino acids: CASSGAGLAGGPGEQFF. DNA of the CDR3: TGTGCCAGCAGTGGGGCGGGACTAGCGGGAGGGCCTGGTGAGCAGTTCTTC.

As regards this clonotype: A read error may be the cause here, since a much bigger clone is one base away. The rearrangement links TRBV12-3 or TRBV12-4 to TRBJ2-2, with D possibly TRBD2 on 6 matching bases. This CDR3 is 15 amino acids long. The V end lost 7 bases, the J end lost 6 bases, and 18 bases lay between the germline ends. CDR3 in amino acids: CASKATSGYSGELFF. The CDR3 nucleotides are TGTGCCAGCAAGGCGACTAGTGGTTACTCCGGGGAGCTGTTTTTT.

CDR3 nucleotide sequence: TGCGCCAGCAGCGTAGGTTTTATCAGGGTAGACGACAATGAGCAGTTCTTC. It codes for CASSVGFIRVDDNEQFF. V and J are TRBV5-1 and TRBJ2-1; possible D gene TRBD1, 5 bases. This CDR3 is 17 amino acids long. The germline gives CDR1 SGHRS, CDR2 YFSETQ. V was pared by 4 bases and J by 5 bases, with 22 bases between.

The CDR3 nucleotides are TGCAGCGTCGGTCAGGGGTTTAATTATGGCTACACCTTC. Encoded protein: CSVGQGFNYGYTF. This chain uses TRBV29-1 with TRBJ1-2; D possibly corresponds to TRBD1 (6 bases). Germline-derived CDR1 and CDR2 are SQVTM and ANQGSEA. V was trimmed by 6 bases and J by 5 bases, leaving 16 bases between them. This CDR3 is built from 13 residues.

The chain has TRBV28 and TRBJ1-2; 7 bases fit TRBD1. CDR1 MDHEN and CDR2 SYDVKM come from the germline V gene. V shed 6 bases and J 7 bases; nucleotides not matched to a gene: 11. The CDR3 runs to 14 residues. This CDR3 is CASSRNDRESGYTF. CDR3 bases: TGTGCCAGCAGCCGGAATGACAGGGAGTCTGGCTACACCTTC.

This clonotype has ten or more counts. The chain couples TRBV7-9 to TRBJ2-7; 10 nucleotides match TRBD1. The CDR3 runs 12 residues. Germline CDR1 SEHNR, CDR2 FQNEAQ (reference sequence). DNA for the CDR3: TGTGCGCTGGGACAGGGGCCCTACGAGCAGTACTTC. It specifies CALGQGPYEQYF. The full variable domain, completed using reference TRBV7-9 and TRBJ2-7, is DTGVSQNPRHKITKRGQNVTFRCDPISEHNRLYWYRQTLGQGPEFLTYFQNEAQLEKSRLLSDRFSAERPKGSFSTLEIQRTEQGDSAMYLCALGQGPYEQYFGPGTRLTVT.